This TCR beta chain came from a study of CD8 T cells in ankylosing spondylitis. Study results and caveats: The clones that were linked to disease were reported to be significantly enriched in matched synovial fluid samples from ankylosing spondylitis patients. A number of the motif variants had already been described in reactive arthritis synovial fluid and blood.

This clonotype was recorded at least ten times. The target antigen is unknown. V lost 6 bases, J lost 6 bases, and 12 bases lay in between. This CDR3 is 12 amino acids long. CDR1 is MDHEN, CDR2 SYDVKM, per germline. The authors made TCR beta libraries by quantitative 5'-RACE with molecular barcodes. One entry per CDR3 protein results from TCRdb running MiXCR on the 5' RACE reads. Of some 130,000 distinct CDR3 sequences in the sample, about 7% were seen once. Sequenced: blood, either unsorted or a sorted T cell fraction (not recorded which). The chain combines TRBV28 with TRBJ2-7; the D gene is possibly TRBD2 (6 bases). This sequence originates from a female donor with ankylosing spondylitis or in good health (not recorded which). The CDR3 loop is CASSLGGREQYF. The CDR3 DNA reads as TGTGCCAGCAGCCTGGGGGGACGCGAGCAGTACTTC.